The 25 T cell receptor beta chains in this list originate from one sample, sequenced in a study of blood T cell repertoires in COVID-19. Data came from immunoSEQ multiplex PCR; TCRdb stores just in-frame clones and leaves some out. The sample has a few hundred thousand clones, 85% to 90% seen once; the top ten hold around 4.5%. The sequenced sample consisted of PBMCs or T cells enriched from blood (not recorded which). The receptors derive from a woman aged 18-35 years with acute COVID-19.

J is TRBJ2-7 and V is TRBV27; 9 bases are shared with TRBD1. J was trimmed by 3 bases and V by 4 bases; bases with no gene match: 4. This CDR3 comprises 14 residues. Germline CDR1 reads MNHEY; CDR2 reads SMNVEV (reference sequence). CDR3 in amino acids: CASSSGTGIYEQYF. In DNA form, the CDR3 reads TGTGCCAGCAGTTCCGGGACAGGGATCTACGAGCAGTACTTC.

This chain joins TRBV15 and TRBJ1-2; D is perhaps TRBD1 (6 bases). The CDR3 totals 17 residues. Germline assignment: CDR1 LNHNV and CDR2 YYDKDF (reference sequence). Trimming left V 0 bases short and J 6 bases short, with 20 bases between. CDR3: CATSRDRDTPTWDGYTF. CDR3 DNA: TGTGCCACCAGCAGAGATCGGGACACACCAACCTGGGATGGCTACACCTTC.

The chain couples TRBV28 to TRBJ1-6; the D gene is possibly TRBD1 (6 bases). CDR1 and CDR2 (germline): MDHEN, SYDVKM. V shed 3 bases and J shed 7 bases, with 13 bases lying between them. There are 15 residues in the CDR3. CDR3 DNA sequence: TGTGCCAGCAGTTTTCATCAGGGGTCAAATTCACCCCTCCACTTT. Translating it yields CASSFHQGSNSPLHF.

The V call is TRBV7-3, the J call TRBJ2-6; no firm D call. Germline loops: CDR1 SGHTA, CDR2 FQGTGA. V lost 5 bases to trimming and J lost 4 bases, with 6 bases between them. The CDR3 is 13 amino acids. The CDR3 region has the DNA TGTGCCAGCAGCCCTACGGGGGCCAACGTCCTGACTTTC. This encodes CASSPTGANVLTF. Together with reference TRBV7-3 and TRBJ2-6, the CDR3 gives the full variable domain: GAGVSQTPSNKVTEKGKYVELRCDPISGHTALYWYRQSLGQGPEFLIYFQGTGAADDSGLPNDRFFAVRPEGSVSTLKIQRTERGDSAVYLCASSPTGANVLTFGAGSRLTVL.

The chain is built from TRBV11-2 and TRBJ1-2; no definite D call. CDR1 is SGHAT and CDR2 is FQNNGV in the germline V gene. V lost 4 bases, J lost 3 bases, and 12 bases lay in between. There are 14 residues in the CDR3. CDR3 amino acids: CASSSRGGDYGYTF. The CDR3 DNA sequence: TGTGCCAGCAGCTCTCGGGGTGGAGACTATGGCTACACCTTC.

The J gene is TRBJ1-1, the V gene TRBV5-1, with a possible D match to TRBD1 (5 bases). In germline, CDR1 is SGHRS, CDR2 YFSETQ. The V end was cut by 2 bases, the J end by 5 bases, with 13 bases between. CDR3 length equals 14 residues. CDR3 in DNA: TGCGCCAGCAGCTTTAAGGGCGGGGGAACTGAAGCTTTCTTT. This encodes CASSFKGGGTEAFF.

V and J are TRBV7-9 and TRBJ1-2; weak D call: TRBD1 (5 bases). The CDR3 is 12 residues long. The V gene's germline CDR1 is SEHNR and CDR2 FQNEAQ (reference sequence). Trimming took off 4 bases at V and 8 bases at J, with 11 bases between the two ends. The CDR3 nucleotides are TGTGCCAGCAGCTCGACAGATCTCGGCTACACCTTC. This encodes CASSSTDLGYTF.

The chain joins TRBV2 to TRBJ2-2, with D possibly TRBD2 on 5 matching bases. V was pared by 7 bases and J by 0 bases, with 21 bases between. Germline CDR1 reads SNHLY; CDR2 reads FYNNEI. This CDR3 comprises 18 residues. CDR3 sequence reads: CASKAQRIKTPNTGELFF. The CDR3 bases are TGTGCCAGCAAGGCCCAGCGGATCAAGACCCCGAACACCGGGGAGCTGTTTTTT. The entire variable domain, with the rest obtained from reference TRBV2 and TRBJ2-2, is as follows: EPEVTQTPSHQVTQMGQEVILRCVPISNHLYFYWYRQILGQKVEFLVSFYNNEISEKSEIFDDQFSVERPDGSNFTLKIRSTKLEDSAMYFCASKAQRIKTPNTGELFFGEGSRLTVL.

This clone was found once. The chain employs TRBV30 and TRBJ1-1; TRBD1 is a possible D gene (5 bases). The CDR3 has 10 amino acids. CDR1 and CDR2 (germline): GTSNPN, SVGIG (reference sequence). Trimming shortened V by 6 bases and J by 10 bases, and 12 bases separated the two germline ends. CDR3 DNA sequence: TGTGCCTGTTTTACAGGAGTAGCTTTCTTT. It codes for CACFTGVAFF.

The chain is built from TRBV28 and TRBJ1-3, with 9 bases matching TRBD1. The V segment lost 7 bases and the J segment 7 bases; nucleotides outside the gene matches: 11. CDR1 and CDR2 (germline): MDHEN, SYDVKM. CDR3 length: 15 amino acids. The CDR3 DNA is TGTGCCAGCACCACACAGGGGACAGGGACGAACACCATATATTTT. It yields the protein CASTTQGTGTNTIYF.

The chain recombines TRBV27 with TRBJ1-2; no clear D gene. This CDR3 spans 15 amino acids. Trimming left V 4 bases short and J 10 bases short, with 22 bases between. Germline V gene sequence: CDR1 MNHEY, CDR2 SMNVEV (reference sequence). CDR3 sequence reads: CASSSYRGPEKAYTF. The CDR3 DNA follows: TGTGCCAGCAGTTCATATCGAGGGCCGGAAAAGGCCTACACCTTC.

The chain links TRBV9 to TRBJ2-7, with 8 bases identical to TRBD2. V dropped 4 bases and J dropped 3; count of bases not matched to a gene: 6. The CDR3 contains 14 residues. CDR1 and CDR2 from the germline V gene are SGDLS and YYNGEE. The CDR3 protein is CASSFGLANYEQYF. The CDR3 nucleotides are TGTGCCAGCAGCTTTGGACTAGCCAACTACGAGCAGTACTTC.

The CDR3 protein is CASSLKDRVWFF. The CDR3 nucleotides read TGTGCCAGCAGCCTTAAGGACAGGGTTTGGTTCTTC. The chain combines TRBV5-6 with TRBJ2-1, with 8 bases lining up with TRBD1. V gave up 4 bases and J gave up 15 bases; unmatched junction bases: 9. CDR3 length: 12 amino acids. Per the germline V gene, CDR1 is SGHDT and CDR2 is YYEEEE.

This rearrangement joins TRBV6-5 to TRBJ2-2; 8 bases map to TRBD2. V lost 3 bases, J lost 5 bases, and 8 bases stayed unmatched. Germline values: CDR1 MNHEY, CDR2 SVGAGI. This CDR3 has 16 amino acids. The chain's CDR3 is CASSYAGGTETGELFF. DNA of the CDR3: TGTGCCAGCAGTTATGCGGGGGGCACAGAAACCGGGGAGCTGTTTTTT.

The genes are TRBV3-1 (or the pseudogene TRBV3-2) and TRBJ1-6, with TRBD1 identical over 7 bases. The CDR3 sequence is 16 residues long. CDR1 and CDR2 from the germline V gene are LGHDT and YNNKEL (reference sequence). Trimming removed 1 base from V and 8 bases from J; junction bases left unmatched: 8. The CDR3 is CASSQGTGWEDSPLHF. CDR3 nucleotides: TGTGCCAGCAGCCAAGGGACAGGCTGGGAGGATTCACCCCTCCACTTT.

The genes are TRBV6-5 and TRBJ2-7, with D perhaps TRBD1 (5 bases). The CDR3 has 11 residues. V was pared by 4 bases and J by 5 bases, with 6 bases between. CDR1 and CDR2 (germline): MNHEY, SVGAGI. CDR3 DNA sequence: TGTGCCAGCAGTTTAGGGGACGAGCAGTACTTC. Translated: CASSLGDEQYF.

V usage is TRBV5-1 and J usage is TRBJ2-7; the D gene is possibly TRBD2 (5 bases). Between the trimmed V and J ends, which lost 4 bases and 1 base, there was a span of 15 bases. Germline CDR1 reads SGHRS; CDR2 reads YFSETQ. This CDR3 region has 15 residues. The chain's CDR3 is CASSMWGSASYEQYF. The DNA of the CDR3 is TGCGCCAGCAGCATGTGGGGTAGCGCATCCTACGAGCAGTACTTC.

The chain uses TRBV7-9 and TRBJ2-7, with 9 bases matching TRBD2. The trim removed 5 bases at V and 6 bases at J, leaving 14 bases unmatched. The CDR3 is 16 amino acids. Germline CDR1 and CDR2: SEHNR and FQNEAQ (reference sequence). CDR3 sequence reads: CASSPVLGGRAIEQYF. In DNA, the CDR3 is TGTGCCAGCAGCCCCGTCCTGGGCGGGAGGGCTATCGAGCAGTACTTC.

The gene calls are TRBV28 and TRBJ1-1, with D tentatively TRBD1 (5 bases). Trimming took off 7 bases at V and 4 bases at J, with 13 bases between the two ends. This CDR3 spans 13 amino acids. Germline lookup yields CDR1 MDHEN and CDR2 SYDVKM. CDR3 nucleotides: TGTGCCAGCAAGGTTGGGGGAGGCACTGAAGCTTTCTTT. Translating gives CASKVGGGTEAFF.

The rearrangement links TRBV28 to TRBJ1-6, with 9 nucleotides matching TRBD1. Germline V gene lookup returns CDR1 MDHEN and CDR2 SYDVKM. The CDR3 is made up of 12 amino acids. The CDR3 protein is CATGTGNSPLHF. The CDR3 DNA sequence: TGTGCGACCGGGACAGGGAATTCACCCCTCCACTTT.

The V and J genes are TRBV2 and TRBJ1-1; a weak D match, TRBD1 (6 bases). This CDR3 contains 15 residues. The V gene's germline CDR1 is SNHLY and CDR2 FYNNEI. V gave up 2 bases and J gave up 1 base, with 11 bases separating them. The CDR3 sequence is CASSERGGGNTEAFF. The CDR3, as DNA: TGTGCCAGCAGTGAAAGGGGGGGCGGGAACACTGAAGCTTTCTTT.

The chain combines TRBV10-3 with TRBJ1-2, with a weak D call TRBD1 (6 bases). V was trimmed by 3 bases and J by 4 bases, leaving 12 bases between them. From germline, CDR1 is ENHRY and CDR2 SYGVKD. This CDR3 spans 14 amino acids. The CDR3 nucleotides are TGTGCCATCAGTGACGGGGGGCAGGTCTATGGCTACACCTTC. Translated, it gives CAISDGGQVYGYTF.

This chain uses TRBV6-1 with TRBJ1-2, with 7 bases matching TRBD1. CDR3 length: 19 residues. Germline values: CDR1 MNHNS, CDR2 SASEGT. V dropped 0 bases and J dropped 6; count of bases not matched to a gene: 19. The CDR3 loop is CASSEALVQRRQGRDGYTF. The CDR3 DNA is TGTGCCAGCAGTGAAGCCCTTGTCCAAAGACGACAGGGACGGGATGGCTACACCTTC.

The gene calls are TRBV5-6 and TRBJ1-1, with D unclear. Germline CDR1 is SGHDT and CDR2 is YYEEEE. The CDR3 runs 12 residues. V was cut by 3 bases and J by 4 bases, with 7 bases left in between. The CDR3 sequence: CASSSGTTEAFF. CDR3 nucleotides: TGTGCCAGCAGCTCAGGAACCACTGAAGCTTTCTTT.

This chain joins TRBV7-9 and TRBJ1-2; perhaps TRBD1 as D (5 bases). Germline V CDR1 and CDR2: SEHNR, FQNEAQ (reference sequence). The CDR3 loop spans 14 amino acids. The V gene lost 1 base and the J gene lost 4 bases, with 10 bases spanning the gap. The CDR3: CASSLDGAGYGYTF. CDR3 coding DNA: TGTGCCAGCAGCTTAGATGGGGCTGGCTATGGCTACACCTTC. Full variable domain (rest looked up from reference TRBV7-9 and TRBJ1-2): DTGVSQNPRHKITKRGQNVTFRCDPISEHNRLYWYRQTLGQGPEFLTYFQNEAQLEKSRLLSDRFSAERPKGSFSTLEIQRTEQGDSAMYLCASSLDGAGYGYTFGSGTRLTVV.